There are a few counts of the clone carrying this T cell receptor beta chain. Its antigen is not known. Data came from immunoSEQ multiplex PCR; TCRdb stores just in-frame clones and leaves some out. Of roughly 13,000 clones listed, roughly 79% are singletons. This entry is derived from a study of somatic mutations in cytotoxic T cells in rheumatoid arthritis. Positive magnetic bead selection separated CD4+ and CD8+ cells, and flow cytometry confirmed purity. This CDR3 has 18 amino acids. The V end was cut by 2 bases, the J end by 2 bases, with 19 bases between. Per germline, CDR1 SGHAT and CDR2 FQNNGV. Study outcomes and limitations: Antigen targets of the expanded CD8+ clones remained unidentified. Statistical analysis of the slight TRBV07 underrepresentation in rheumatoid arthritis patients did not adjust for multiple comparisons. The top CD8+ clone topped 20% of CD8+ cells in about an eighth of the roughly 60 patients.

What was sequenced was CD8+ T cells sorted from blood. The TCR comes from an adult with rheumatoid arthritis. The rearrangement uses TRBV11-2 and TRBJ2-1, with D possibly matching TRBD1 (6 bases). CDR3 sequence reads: CASSLFYSGTPTYNEQFF. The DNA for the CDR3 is TGTGCCAGCAGCTTATTTTATTCCGGGACACCGACCTACAATGAGCAGTTCTTC.